The 26 T cell receptor beta chains below were found in one sample sequenced in a study of early stage breast cancer tumors. Data came from immunoSEQ multiplex PCR; TCRdb stores just in-frame clones and leaves some out. Counted here are tens of thousands of clones, roughly 80% occurring once; the ten biggest clones make up around 1.3%. Sequenced input: blood. These receptors came from a person in their fifties with breast cancer.

This sequence joins TRBV28 and TRBJ1-1; D call uncertain. Germline CDR1 is MDHEN and CDR2 is SYDVKM. This CDR3 is built from 12 residues. Trimming stripped 6 bases from V and 6 bases from J, with 11 bases between. In nucleotides, the CDR3 is TGTGCCAGCAGCACCGGGCTTCCTGAAGCTTTCTTT. Translation: CASSTGLPEAFF. Complete variable domain (other parts from reference TRBV28 and TRBJ1-1): DVKVTQSSRYLVKRTGEKVFLECVQDMDHENMFWYRQDPGLGLRLIYFSYDVKMKEKGDIPEGYSVSREKKERFSLILESASTNQTSMYLCASSTGLPEAFFGQGTRLTVV.

Here the CDR3 reads CASSQENGETQYF. In DNA, the CDR3 is TGTGCCAGCAGCCAAGAGAATGGAGAGACCCAGTACTTC. The chain employs TRBV4-2 and TRBJ2-5, with D unclear. Trimming shortened V by 0 bases and J by 4 bases, and 6 bases separated the two germline ends. This CDR3 is 13 amino acids long. Germline CDR1 LGHNA, CDR2 YNFKEQ.

The gene calls are TRBV6-5 and TRBJ1-2, with 9 bases matching TRBD1. The germline V gene has CDR1 MNHEY and CDR2 SVGAGI. The CDR3 has 15 amino acids. V lost 4 bases and J lost 3; bases outside the gene matches: 6. In DNA form, the CDR3 reads TGTGCCAGCAGTTCCCCGGACAGGGGATACTATGGCTACACCTTC. Translation gives CASSSPDRGYYGYTF.

This chain links TRBV4-3 with TRBJ2-3; the D is unclear. Germline V CDR1 and CDR2: LGHNA, YSLEER. The V and J ends lost 1 base and 5 bases respectively, with 10 bases between them. The CDR3 length is 14 residues. The CDR3 protein is CASSQAPVGDTQYF. The CDR3 bases are TGCGCCAGCAGCCAAGCCCCCGTCGGAGATACGCAGTATTTT.

CDR3 loop: CASSLLGGNEQFF. The CDR3 DNA sequence: TGCGCCAGCAGCTTGCTTGGGGGGAATGAGCAGTTCTTC. This chain connects TRBV5-1 to TRBJ2-1; D possibly corresponds to TRBD2 (6 bases). The CDR3 covers 13 residues. CDR1 and CDR2 (germline): SGHRS, YFSETQ. Trimming removed 1 base from V and 7 bases from J, with 9 bases in between.

The chain couples TRBV30 to TRBJ1-1; D ambiguous. The CDR3 runs to 13 residues. Deletions cut 2 bases from V and 0 bases from J, with 7 bases between. Germline V gene data show CDR1 as GTSNPN and CDR2 as SVGIG (reference sequence). CDR3 sequence (DNA): TGTGCCTGGAGTAGTTGGCTGAACACTGAAGCTTTCTTT. Amino acids: CAWSSWLNTEAFF.

The rearrangement links TRBV5-1 to TRBJ2-2, with 9 bases lining up with TRBD1. The V gene's germline CDR1 is SGHRS and CDR2 YFSETQ. V dropped 4 bases and J dropped 7; count of bases not matched to a gene: 11. This CDR3 contains 16 residues. CDR3 region: CASSPWGDRVGGELFF. The CDR3 region has the DNA TGCGCCAGCAGCCCCTGGGGGGACAGGGTTGGCGGGGAGCTGTTTTTT.

This chain links TRBV7-2 with TRBJ2-5; TRBD2 might be the D (6 bases). Germline V gives CDR1 SGHTA, CDR2 FQGNSA. Trimming pared 2 bases from V and 5 bases from J, leaving 12 bases between. The CDR3 is 14 residues long. The CDR3 bases are TGTGCCAGCAGCTTACGGGACTTAGGGGAGACCCAGTACTTC. It yields the protein CASSLRDLGETQYF.

This CDR3 is CAISGVTGGKNEQFF. The CDR3 DNA follows: TGTGCCATCAGTGGAGTGACAGGGGGGAAAAATGAGCAGTTCTTC. The V and J genes are TRBV10-3 and TRBJ2-1; TRBD1 agrees at 9 bases. V trimming: 4 bases; J trimming: 7 bases; junction bases outside the gene matches: 8. In germline, CDR1 is ENHRY, CDR2 SYGVKD. The CDR3 has 15 amino acids.

V and J are TRBV2 and TRBJ2-7; D is ambiguous. Trimming shortened V by 8 bases and J by 5 bases, and 16 bases separated the two germline ends. The CDR3 sequence is 13 residues long. Germline CDR1 SNHLY, CDR2 FYNNEI. CDR3 DNA: TGTGCCAGCCAGCGCCTCTCGACGGACGAGCAGTACTTC. Its translation is CASQRLSTDEQYF.

The rearrangement links TRBV19 to TRBJ2-5, with 14 bases that match TRBD2. The J segment lost 5 bases and the V segment lost 5 bases, leaving 4 bases of the junction unmatched. The CDR3 loop spans 15 amino acids. Germline V gene lookup returns CDR1 LNHDA and CDR2 SQIVND (reference sequence). The CDR3 bases are TGTGCCAGTAGTTCGGGACTAGCGGGAGAGGAGACCCAGTACTTC. It translates to CASSSGLAGEETQYF.

The V gene is TRBV6-6, the J gene TRBJ1-5; the match to TRBD1 covers 9 bases. J was trimmed by 6 bases and V by 5 bases; bases with no gene match: 8. Germline assignment: CDR1 MNHNY and CDR2 SVGAGI (reference sequence). The CDR3 contains 15 residues. DNA for the CDR3: TGTGCCAGCAGTACCCTGACAGGGGGACGTCAGCCCCAGCATTTT. Amino acid sequence: CASSTLTGGRQPQHF.

This clone was counted a few times. The gene calls are TRBV19 and TRBJ2-7; D gene ambiguous. V lost 6 bases to trimming and J lost 2 bases, with 14 bases between them. Germline CDR1 and CDR2: LNHDA and SQIVND (reference sequence). The CDR3 consists of 14 residues. The CDR3 nucleotides are TGTGCCAGTAGACCCGGTGATACTACCTACGAGCAGTACTTC. Protein: CASRPGDTTYEQYF.

The chain couples TRBV7-2 to TRBJ1-2; 9 positions match TRBD1. Per germline, CDR1 SGHTA and CDR2 FQGNSA. The CDR3 has 17 amino acids. V lost 0 bases to trimming and J lost 8 bases; unmatched junction nucleotides: 13. The CDR3 DNA is TGTGCCAGCAGCTTAGCGGGGGGACAGGGAATAGAAGTGGGCTACACCTTC. Its translation is CASSLAGGQGIEVGYTF.

This clone has only one observation. The rearrangement uses TRBV2 and TRBJ2-7; the D gene is possibly TRBD2 (6 bases). The ends were cut back, 4 bases at V and 5 bases at J, with 12 bases in the middle. This CDR3 region has 13 residues. Germline V gene sequence: CDR1 SNHLY, CDR2 FYNNEI. The DNA for the CDR3 is TGTGCCAGCAGTGGAATAGGGGAGGACGAGCAGTACTTC. Residues: CASSGIGEDEQYF.

V gene TRBV4-1 combines with J gene TRBJ1-4, with TRBD1 matching over 7 bases. The CDR3 loop spans 15 amino acids. Losses at the gene ends were 4 bases for V and 8 bases for J; bases not matched to a gene: 10. The germline V gene encodes CDR1 MGHRA and CDR2 YSYEKL. The CDR3 loop reads CASSPWAQGDEKLFF. CDR3 DNA: TGCGCCAGCAGCCCGTGGGCCCAGGGGGACGAAAAACTGTTTTTT.

This clone was observed a few times. J is TRBJ2-7 and V is TRBV2; possibly TRBD1 or TRBD2 for D (5 bases each). The CDR3 runs to 14 residues. Germline V gives CDR1 SNHLY, CDR2 FYNNEI. V was cut by 2 bases and J by 2 bases, with 10 bases left in between. The CDR3 protein is CASSERDGPYEQYF. The CDR3 DNA reads as TGTGCCAGCAGTGAACGGGACGGTCCCTACGAGCAGTACTTC.

This chain uses TRBV7-9 with TRBJ1-5; unclear D gene. This CDR3 comprises 16 residues. V was pared by 5 bases and J by 4 bases, with 18 bases between. Germline CDR1 is SEHNR and CDR2 is FQNEAQ (reference sequence). The CDR3 coding sequence is TGTGCCAGCAGCGCAAAGGACGTGAGTGTGAATCAGCCCCAGCATTTT. It translates to CASSAKDVSVNQPQHF.

The DNA of the CDR3 is TGCGCCAGCAGCTCCCACGGGAGCGCTTCCTATGGCTACACCTTC. Translation gives CASSSHGSASYGYTF. V gene TRBV5-1 combines with J gene TRBJ1-2, with D hard to call. Trimming pared 3 bases from V and 4 bases from J, leaving 16 bases between. This CDR3 has 15 residues. Germline CDR1 and CDR2: SGHRS and YFSETQ.

This chain connects TRBV7-2 to TRBJ1-1, with D tentatively TRBD1 (5 bases). CDR1 and CDR2 (germline): SGHTA, FQGNSA. The CDR3 runs 15 residues. V was shortened by 5 bases and J by 0 bases, with 13 bases between the two germline ends. Here the CDR3 DNA reads TGTGCCAGCAGCCCCGGGACGGCCTTGAACACTGAAGCTTTCTTT. Its translation: CASSPGTALNTEAFF.

The V gene is TRBV7-9, the J gene TRBJ2-2; the D gene is possibly TRBD1 (6 bases). This CDR3 region has 15 residues. Looked up from germline, CDR1 is SEHNR and CDR2 is FQNEAQ (reference sequence). The V gene lost 5 bases and the J gene lost 5 bases, with 15 bases spanning the gap. The CDR3: CASSPGQLLTGELFF. In DNA form, the CDR3 reads TGTGCCAGCAGCCCAGGACAGTTGCTTACCGGGGAGCTGTTTTTT.

This chain links TRBV7-2 with TRBJ2-5; 12 bases are shared with TRBD2. The CDR3 covers 15 residues. The J segment lost 2 bases and the V segment lost 5 bases, leaving 3 bases of the junction unmatched. Germline V gene sequence: CDR1 SGHTA, CDR2 FQGNSA. The CDR3 nucleotides are TGTGCCAGCAGCACAGGACTAGCGGGGCAAGAGACCCAGTACTTC. It translates to CASSTGLAGQETQYF.

The chain is built from TRBV5-1 and TRBJ2-7; 9 nucleotides agree with TRBD2. V lost 0 bases to trimming and J lost 6 bases; unmatched junction nucleotides: 4. This CDR3 has 14 amino acids. Looked up from germline, CDR1 is SGHRS and CDR2 is YFSETQ. The CDR3: CASSLVAGVIEQYF. The CDR3 nucleotides are TGCGCCAGCAGCTTGGTAGCGGGAGTAATCGAGCAGTACTTC.

The V call is TRBV5-1, the J call TRBJ2-1; 14 positions agree with TRBD2. With 2 bases clipped from V and 4 bases from J, the junction kept 14 bases outside the gene matches. The CDR3 loop spans 20 amino acids. CDR1 and CDR2 (germline): SGHRS, YFSETQ. The CDR3 DNA follows: TGCGCCAGCAGCTTAATGGGGACTAGCGGGAGTATGGCCTGGTACAATGAGCAGTTCTTC. As protein: CASSLMGTSGSMAWYNEQFF.

In nucleotides, the CDR3 is TGCAGCGTTGAAGATGATACTGGAACCTACGAGCAGTACTTC. Amino acid sequence: CSVEDDTGTYEQYF. The chain uses TRBV29-1 and TRBJ2-7; no clear D. The length of the CDR3 is 14 residues. CDR1 and CDR2 (germline): SQVTM, ANQGSEA. Between the trimmed V and J ends, which lost 0 bases and 2 bases, there was a span of 11 bases.

There are a few counts of this clone. The rearrangement joins TRBV29-1 to TRBJ1-2, with no clear D. The CDR3 is 10 amino acids. Per the germline V gene, CDR1 is SQVTM and CDR2 is ANQGSEA. Trimming took off 7 bases at V and 6 bases at J, with 9 bases between the two ends. In nucleotides, the CDR3 is TGCAGCGCCCGGATCGATGGCTACACCTTC. It translates to CSARIDGYTF.